This TCR beta chain was profiled in a study of Graves' ophthalmopathy and Graves' hyperthyroidism (dated by TCRdb to 2016 to 2019). In the study overall: Peripheral blood was collected at initial diagnosis, prior to any treatment. To tell Graves' ophthalmopathy apart from Graves' hyperthyroidism, and to predict which patients would progress to ophthalmopathy, the study relied on TCR beta repertoire signatures. In total, 135 blood samples were TCR-sequenced: 40 to 45 ophthalmopathy, approximately 80 hyperthyroidism and some 17 hyperthyroidism-to-ophthalmopathy patients. A discovery set of 95 to 100 patients (more than 40 ophthalmopathy, 57 stable hyperthyroidism) was enrolled to explore V-J signatures distinguishing ophthalmopathy from hyperthyroidism. The independent validation cohort included under 20 hyperthyroidism patients plus 17 patients who later progressed from hyperthyroidism to ophthalmopathy. In about six hyperthyroidism patients, the T-cell repertoires found in thyroid tissue were compared with those found in blood. Following sample collection, hyperthyroidism patients were given methimazole at a starting dose of 30 mg daily, and ophthalmopathy patients were given high-dose intravenous methylprednisolone.

Results and caveats for the whole study, not just this receptor: In validation, the model predicted ophthalmopathy progression with 70.59% sensitivity and roughly 72% specificity; approximately 12 predicted patients were CT-confirmed with GO in a median of about 6.2 months. Sample size was not predetermined statistically, and investigators were not blinded to group allocation. Most expanded thyroid clonotypes with frequency above 0.001 were also detected in blood, suggesting blood repertoires may reflect the thyroid immune response. In cross-validation, the 13-signature model distinguished ophthalmopathy from stable hyperthyroidism with approximately 90% sensitivity and approximately 81% specificity, and in the test set the corresponding values were roughly 80% and 75%.

For repertoire sequencing, TCR beta CDR3 regions were amplified from RNA transcripts. A first-round RT-PCR used HTBI primers with the Qiagen OneStep RT-PCR kit, followed by a second-round multiplex PCR, size selection and purification. The libraries underwent paired-end sequencing with 100 bp reads on an Illumina HiSeq2000. Turning to the authors' computational methods: SOAPnuke was used to process the reads, removing any read that contained adapters or uncalled bases, had a mean Phred below 15, or lacked an exact match to the constant primer or identifier. COPE v1.2.5 was used to merge high-quality paired reads. Each unique nucleotide sequence was treated as a clonotype, and MiTCR v1.1 was used to align the clonotypes to the IMGT TRB V, D and J references. The analysis was limited to V-J combinations with a frequency above 0.0001, which together covered over 99% of the repertoires. For each V-J combination, a TCR clonal expansion and chaos score was defined as the ratio of F50 clonal expansion to chaos observed in the TCRdist matrix. Features were reduced by Welch's t-statistics and random forest to around 14 V-J combinations, which fed a naive Bayes classifier. The Morisita-Horn index was used to measure how similar the thyroid and blood repertoires were. TCRdb reworked the public reads: Q25 trimming with fastp, MiXCR clone assembly, productive beta chains retained. Every distinct CDR3 protein forms one entry, paired with its most common genes and DNA. TCRdb's processing, not the study's, gives the V and J calls here. This sample has about 240,000 distinct CDR3 sequences in its table, and around 42% of those were observed once. The ten largest clones capture approximately 51% of the sample.

The germline V gene encodes CDR1 SGHTA and CDR2 FQGTGA. From cysteine to phenylalanine, the CDR3 is 11 amino acids long. Only the CDR3 part of the read is kept: 33 bases, read in frame from the first base. Ophthalmopathy patients were characterized by moderately to severely active disease, a Clinical Activity Score of at least 3, a NOSPECS grade of at least 4, and a disease duration under 3 months. Anyone with other autoimmune diseases, uncontrolled infections, pregnancy or lactation was excluded from the study. Diagnosis relied on clinical symptoms, serum thyroxine, TRAb, thyroid ultrasound and orbital computed tomography. PBMCs were isolated from approximately 10 ml of fresh peripheral blood by Ficoll-Paque density gradient centrifugation. Total RNA was extracted using Trizol reagent, and RNA quality was checked on an Agilent 2100 Bioanalyzer. Of note for this clonotype: Its antigen is still unknown. No much larger clone exists at a distance of one base, and base qualities are not known.

The sample taken for sequencing was peripheral blood. This receptor chain uses TRBV7-3 and TRBJ2-7, with no confidently assigned D gene. The J call is uncertain, as TRBJ2-1 better fits the DNA end. This sequence was found in an adult man with Graves' ophthalmopathy. The nucleotides are TGTGCCAGCAGTCCGACTTTAGGGCAGTTCTTC. The encoded protein is CASSPTLGQFF.